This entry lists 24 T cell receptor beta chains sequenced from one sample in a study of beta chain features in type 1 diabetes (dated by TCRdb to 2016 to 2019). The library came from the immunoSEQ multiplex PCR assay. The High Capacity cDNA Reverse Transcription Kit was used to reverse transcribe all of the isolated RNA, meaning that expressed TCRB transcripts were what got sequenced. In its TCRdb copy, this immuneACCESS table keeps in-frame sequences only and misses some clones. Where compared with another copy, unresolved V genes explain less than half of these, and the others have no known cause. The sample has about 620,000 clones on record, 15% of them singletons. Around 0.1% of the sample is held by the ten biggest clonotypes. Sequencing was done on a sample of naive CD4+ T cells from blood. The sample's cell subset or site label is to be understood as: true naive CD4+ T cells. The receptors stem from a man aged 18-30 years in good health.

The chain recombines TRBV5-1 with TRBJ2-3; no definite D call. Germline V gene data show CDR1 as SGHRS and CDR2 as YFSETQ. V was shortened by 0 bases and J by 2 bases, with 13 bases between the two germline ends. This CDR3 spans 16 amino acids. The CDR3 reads CASSLVASASTDTQYF. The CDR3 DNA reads TGCGCCAGCAGCTTGGTGGCGTCCGCATCCACAGATACGCAGTATTTT.

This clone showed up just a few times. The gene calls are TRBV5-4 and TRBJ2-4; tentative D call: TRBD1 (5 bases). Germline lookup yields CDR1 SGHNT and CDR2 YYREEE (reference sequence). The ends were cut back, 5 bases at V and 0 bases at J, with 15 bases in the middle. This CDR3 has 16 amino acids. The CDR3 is CASRRQPDLAKNIQYF. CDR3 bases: TGTGCCAGCAGGCGACAGCCCGACCTAGCCAAAAACATTCAGTACTTC.

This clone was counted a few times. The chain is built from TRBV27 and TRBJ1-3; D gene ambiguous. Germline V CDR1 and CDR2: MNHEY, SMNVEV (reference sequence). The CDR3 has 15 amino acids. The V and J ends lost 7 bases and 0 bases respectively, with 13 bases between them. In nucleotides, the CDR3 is TGTGCCAGCACCACATGGCCCCTCTCTGGAAACACCATATATTTT. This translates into CASTTWPLSGNTIYF.

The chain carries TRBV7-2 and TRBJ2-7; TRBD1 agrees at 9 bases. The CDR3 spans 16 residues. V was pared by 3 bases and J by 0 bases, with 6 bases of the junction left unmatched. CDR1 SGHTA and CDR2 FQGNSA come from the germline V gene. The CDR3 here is CASSFSGTGNSYEQYF. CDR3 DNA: TGTGCCAGCAGCTTCTCCGGGACAGGGAACTCCTACGAGCAGTACTTC.

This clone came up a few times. The CDR3: CASRTSGGQETQYF. The CDR3 nucleotides are TGTGCCAGCAGGACTAGCGGGGGCCAAGAGACCCAGTACTTC. The J gene is TRBJ2-5, the V gene TRBV5-6, with 12 bases that match TRBD2. V gave up 5 bases and J gave up 1 base; unmatched junction bases: 0. Germline assignment: CDR1 SGHDT and CDR2 YYEEEE. The CDR3 covers 14 residues.

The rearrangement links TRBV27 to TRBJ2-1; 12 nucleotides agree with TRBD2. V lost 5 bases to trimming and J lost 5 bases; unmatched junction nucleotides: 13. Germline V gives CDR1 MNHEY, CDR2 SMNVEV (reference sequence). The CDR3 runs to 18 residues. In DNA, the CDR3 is TGTGCCAGCAGTCTAGCCTATTTGAGGACTAGCGGGAACAATGAGCAGTTCTTC. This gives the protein CASSLAYLRTSGNNEQFF.

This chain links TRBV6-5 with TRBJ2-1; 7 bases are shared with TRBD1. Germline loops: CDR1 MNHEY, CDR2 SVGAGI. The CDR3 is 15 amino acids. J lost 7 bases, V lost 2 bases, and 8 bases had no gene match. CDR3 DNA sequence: TGTGCCAGCAGTTACGAAGGGGGCGCCAGGAATGAGCAGTTCTTC. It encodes CASSYEGGARNEQFF.

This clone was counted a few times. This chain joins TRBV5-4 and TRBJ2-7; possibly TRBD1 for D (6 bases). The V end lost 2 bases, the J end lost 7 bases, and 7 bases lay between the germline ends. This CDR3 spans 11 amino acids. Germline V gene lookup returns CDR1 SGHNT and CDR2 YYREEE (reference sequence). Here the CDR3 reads CASSLTGEQYF. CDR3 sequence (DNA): TGTGCCAGCAGCTTAACAGGGGAGCAGTACTTC.

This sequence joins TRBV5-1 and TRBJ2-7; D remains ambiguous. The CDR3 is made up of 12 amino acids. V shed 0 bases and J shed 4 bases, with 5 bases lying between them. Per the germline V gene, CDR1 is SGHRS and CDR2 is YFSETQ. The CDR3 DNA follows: TGCGCCAGCAGCTTGGGGCATTACGAGCAGTACTTC. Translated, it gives CASSLGHYEQYF.

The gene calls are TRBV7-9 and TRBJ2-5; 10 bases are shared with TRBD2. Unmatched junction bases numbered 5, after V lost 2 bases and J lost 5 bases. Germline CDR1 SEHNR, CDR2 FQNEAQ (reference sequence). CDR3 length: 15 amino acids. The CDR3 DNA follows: TGTGCCAGCAGCTTAATAGCGGGGGGTCTCGAGACCCAGTACTTC. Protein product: CASSLIAGGLETQYF.

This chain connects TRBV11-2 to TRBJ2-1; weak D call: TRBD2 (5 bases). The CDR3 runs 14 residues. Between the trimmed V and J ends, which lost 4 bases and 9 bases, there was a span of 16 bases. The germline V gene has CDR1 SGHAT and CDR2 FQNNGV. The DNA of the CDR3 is TGTGCCAGCAGCTATCATCTAGCTTCCAGTGAGCAGTTCTTC. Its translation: CASSYHLASSEQFF.

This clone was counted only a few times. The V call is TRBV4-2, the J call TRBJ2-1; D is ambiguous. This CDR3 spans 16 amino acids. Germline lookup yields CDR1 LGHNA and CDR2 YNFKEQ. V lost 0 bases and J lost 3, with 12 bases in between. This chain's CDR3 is CASSQDLVVGYNEQFF. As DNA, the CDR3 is TGTGCCAGCAGCCAAGATCTTGTGGTAGGCTACAATGAGCAGTTCTTC.

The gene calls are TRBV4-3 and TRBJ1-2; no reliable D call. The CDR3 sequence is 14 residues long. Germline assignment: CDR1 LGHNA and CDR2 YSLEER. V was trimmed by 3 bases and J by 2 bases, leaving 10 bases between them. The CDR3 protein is CASSQGKYNYGYTF. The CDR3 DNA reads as TGCGCCAGCAGCCAGGGAAAATACAACTATGGCTACACCTTC.

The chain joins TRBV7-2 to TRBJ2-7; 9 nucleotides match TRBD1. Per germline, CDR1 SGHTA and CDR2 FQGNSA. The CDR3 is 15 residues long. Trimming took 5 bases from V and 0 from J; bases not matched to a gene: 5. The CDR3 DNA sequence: TGTGCCAGCAGCAAGGGACAGGGAAGCTCCTACGAGCAGTACTTC. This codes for CASSKGQGSSYEQYF.

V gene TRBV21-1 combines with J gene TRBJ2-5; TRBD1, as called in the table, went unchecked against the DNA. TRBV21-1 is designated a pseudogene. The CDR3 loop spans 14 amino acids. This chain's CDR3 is CASSKKTDQETQYF. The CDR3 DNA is TGTGCCAGCAGCAAGAAGACAGACCAAGAGACCCAGTACTTC.

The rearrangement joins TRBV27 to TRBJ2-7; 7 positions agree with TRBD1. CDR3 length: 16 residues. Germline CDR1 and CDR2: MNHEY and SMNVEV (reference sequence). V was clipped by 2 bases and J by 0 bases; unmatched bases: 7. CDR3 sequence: CASSLRGTAVSYEQYF. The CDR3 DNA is TGTGCCAGCAGTTTAAGAGGGACAGCAGTCTCCTACGAGCAGTACTTC.

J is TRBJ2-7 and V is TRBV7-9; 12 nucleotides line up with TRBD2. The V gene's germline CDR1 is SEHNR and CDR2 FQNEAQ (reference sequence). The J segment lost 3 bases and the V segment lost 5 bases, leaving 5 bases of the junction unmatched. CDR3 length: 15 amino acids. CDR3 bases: TGTGCCAGCAGCCCCCAGACTAGCGGGAGCTACGAGCAGTACTTC. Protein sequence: CASSPQTSGSYEQYF.

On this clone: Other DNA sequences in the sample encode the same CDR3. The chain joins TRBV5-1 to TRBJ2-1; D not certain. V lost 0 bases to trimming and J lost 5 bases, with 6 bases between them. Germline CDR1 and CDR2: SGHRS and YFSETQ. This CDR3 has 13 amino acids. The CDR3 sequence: CASSLGSDNEQFF. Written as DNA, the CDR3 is TGCGCCAGCAGCTTGGGCAGCGACAATGAGCAGTTCTTC.

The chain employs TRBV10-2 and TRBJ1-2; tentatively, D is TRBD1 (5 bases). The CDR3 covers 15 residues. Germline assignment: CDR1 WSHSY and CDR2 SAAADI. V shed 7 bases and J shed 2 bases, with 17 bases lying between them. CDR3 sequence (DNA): TGCGCCAGCACTGGGACGGCGGCCCAAAACTATGGCTACACCTTC. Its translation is CASTGTAAQNYGYTF.

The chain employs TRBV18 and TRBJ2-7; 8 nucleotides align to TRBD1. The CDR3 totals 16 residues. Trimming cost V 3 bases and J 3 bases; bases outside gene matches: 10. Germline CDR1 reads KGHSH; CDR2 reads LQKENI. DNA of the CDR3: TGTGCCAGCTCACCCGGGCTTGCAGGACAGGGCTACGAGCAGTACTTC. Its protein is CASSPGLAGQGYEQYF.

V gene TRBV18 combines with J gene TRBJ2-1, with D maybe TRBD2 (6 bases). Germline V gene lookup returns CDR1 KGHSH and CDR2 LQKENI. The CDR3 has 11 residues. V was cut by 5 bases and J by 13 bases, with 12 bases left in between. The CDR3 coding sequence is TGTGCCAGCTCATCTCCGGGACTCCAGTTCTTC. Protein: CASSSPGLQFF.

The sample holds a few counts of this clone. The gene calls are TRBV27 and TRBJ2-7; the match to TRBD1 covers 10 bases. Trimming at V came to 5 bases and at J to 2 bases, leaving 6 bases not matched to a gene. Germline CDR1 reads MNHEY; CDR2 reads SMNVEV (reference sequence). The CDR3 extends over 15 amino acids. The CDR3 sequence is CASSQAGTGAYEQYF. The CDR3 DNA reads TGTGCCAGCAGTCAAGCCGGGACAGGGGCCTACGAGCAGTACTTC.

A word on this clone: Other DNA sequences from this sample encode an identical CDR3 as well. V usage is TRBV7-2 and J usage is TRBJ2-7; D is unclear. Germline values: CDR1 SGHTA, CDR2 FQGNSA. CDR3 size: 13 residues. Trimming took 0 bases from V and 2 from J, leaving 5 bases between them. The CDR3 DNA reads TGTGCCAGCAGCTTAGCGGTACCCTACGAGCAGTACTTC. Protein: CASSLAVPYEQYF.

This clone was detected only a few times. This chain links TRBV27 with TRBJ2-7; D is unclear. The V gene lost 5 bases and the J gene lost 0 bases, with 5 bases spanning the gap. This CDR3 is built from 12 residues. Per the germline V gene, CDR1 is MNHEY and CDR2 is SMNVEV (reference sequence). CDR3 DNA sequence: TGTGCCAGCAGTGGGTACTCCTACGAGCAGTACTTC. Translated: CASSGYSYEQYF.